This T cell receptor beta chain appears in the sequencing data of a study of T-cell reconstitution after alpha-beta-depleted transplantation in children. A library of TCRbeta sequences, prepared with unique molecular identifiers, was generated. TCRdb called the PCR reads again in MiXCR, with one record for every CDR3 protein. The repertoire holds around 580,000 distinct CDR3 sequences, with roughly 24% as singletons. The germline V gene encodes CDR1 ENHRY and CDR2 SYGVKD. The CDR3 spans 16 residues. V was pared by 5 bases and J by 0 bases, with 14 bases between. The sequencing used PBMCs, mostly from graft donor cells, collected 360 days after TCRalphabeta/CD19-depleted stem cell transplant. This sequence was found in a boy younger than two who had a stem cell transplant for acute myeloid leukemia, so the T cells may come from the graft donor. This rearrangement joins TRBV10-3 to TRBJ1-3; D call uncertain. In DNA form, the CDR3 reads TGTGCCATCAGTCTTGACGGTGGGAACTCTGGAAACACCATATATTTT. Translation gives CAISLDGGNSGNTIYF.